This T cell receptor (beta chain) came from a study of T cell responses to AZD1222 COVID-19 vaccine. Study results and limitations: Repertoire sampling occurred only after the peak T cell response. Reports indicate that nearly half of spike-specific TCRs are directed at unmutated variant regions. Breadth and depth of Spike-specific TCRs rose after two AZD1222 doses. Most donors were white British, females outnumbered males, and clonal diversity was possibly underestimated.

Here immunoSEQ multiplex PCR was the method, and the copy in TCRdb shows in-frame clones only, minus some. Of 150,000 or so clones listed, more than 75% were seen once; the top ten hold about 19%. About this clone itself: What it binds is unknown.

The starting material was peripheral blood, obtained on day 0 of AZD1222 vaccination. This clonotype was sampled from an adult in good health.

The CDR3 sequence is CASSEAHQVMNIQYF. The CDR3 coding sequence is TGTGCCAGCAGTGAAGCGCACCAGGTGATGAACATTCAGTACTTC. The chain employs TRBV2 and TRBJ2-4; D remains unclear. The CDR3 covers 15 residues. CDR1 and CDR2 from the germline V gene are SNHLY and FYNNEI. The V gene lost 0 bases and the J gene lost 7 bases, with 13 bases spanning the gap.